This record looks at one TCR beta chain sequence and its context. Germline trimming cut 4 bases from V and 9 bases from J; bases unmatched to any gene: 11. The CDR3 totals 15 residues. CDR1 and CDR2 from the germline V gene are MDHEN and SYDVKM. This sample stems from a study of OX40 agonist ivuxolimab in advanced cancers. The method was immunoSEQ multiplex PCR; TCRdb's version includes in-frame clones alone and lacks a portion of them. Of tens of thousands of clones listed, about 85% were seen once; the top ten hold around 2.7%. The rearrangement links TRBV28 to TRBJ2-1; 8 bases line up with TRBD2. The source material was CD4+ or CD8+ T cells sorted from blood, sampled in a trial of the OX40 agonist ivuxolimab. The sequence derives from an adult with an advanced solid tumor such as melanoma, head and neck, liver or kidney cancer. CDR3 protein: CASSSGTSQPPEQFF. In nucleotides, the CDR3 is TGTGCCAGCAGTTCAGGGACTAGTCAACCCCCTGAGCAGTTCTTC.